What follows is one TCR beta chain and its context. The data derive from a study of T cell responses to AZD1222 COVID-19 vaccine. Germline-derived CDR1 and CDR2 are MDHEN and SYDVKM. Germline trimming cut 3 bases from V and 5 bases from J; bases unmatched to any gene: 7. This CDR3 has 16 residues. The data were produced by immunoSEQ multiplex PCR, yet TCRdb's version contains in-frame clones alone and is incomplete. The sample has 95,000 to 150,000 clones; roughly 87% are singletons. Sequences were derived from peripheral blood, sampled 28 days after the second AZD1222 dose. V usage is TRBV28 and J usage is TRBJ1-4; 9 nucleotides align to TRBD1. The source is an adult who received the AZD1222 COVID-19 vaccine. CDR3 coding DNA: TGTGCCAGCAGTTTTGTGGGGACAGGGAGAAATGAAAAACTGTTTTTT. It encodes CASSFVGTGRNEKLFF.